This T cell receptor (beta chain) comes out of a study of PD-L1 blockade in urothelial cancer. The sample's time point: peripheral blood 6 weeks after treatment start. TCRdb's table, derived via immunoSEQ multiplex PCR, lists solely in-frame clones and lacks some. The sample holds around 40,000 clones, about four fifths seen once. Sequencing used PBMCs, obtained around atezolizumab (anti-PD-L1) treatment. The sequence was collected from a man in his 60s with urothelial cancer.

This CDR3 reads CASCRDRVANQPQHF. CDR3 sequence (DNA): TGTGCCAGCTGCCGGGACAGGGTAGCCAATCAGCCCCAGCATTTT. The chain joins TRBV6-6 to TRBJ1-5; 9 bases map to TRBD1. With V trimmed by 8 bases and J by 3 bases, 8 bases remained unmatched. CDR3 length: 15 residues. CDR1 is MNHNY and CDR2 is SVGAGI in the germline V gene (reference sequence).